This TCR beta chain was sequenced for a study of CD8 T cells in ankylosing spondylitis. Study-wide results and limits: Blood of patients with ankylosing spondylitis appeared to be characterized by a TCR beta motif of eight highly homologous variants. The authors found the disease-linked clones to be CD8+ and relatively rare in peripheral blood. Enrichment of disease-linked clones was reportedly significant in matched ankylosing spondylitis synovial fluid.

J lost 8 bases, V lost 2 bases, and 4 bases had no gene match. Germline V gives CDR1 SGHRS, CDR2 YFSETQ. The CDR3 loop spans 13 amino acids. Each CDR3 protein is one row after TCRdb ran MiXCR on the 5' RACE reads. The sample comprises about 800,000 distinct CDR3 sequences, approximately 10% of which are singletons, and 0.45% to 0.6% rests with the top ten. In its sample, this clonotype was seen a few times. Antigen specificity is unknown. The rearrangement uses TRBV5-1 and TRBJ2-1, with 7 bases fitting TRBD1. This TCR was recovered from a male donor with ankylosing spondylitis. Specimen: blood, either unsorted or a sorted T cell fraction (not recorded which). In DNA, the CDR3 is TGCGCCAGCAGCTTTATTGACAGGGATGAGCAGTTCTTC. This encodes CASSFIDRDEQFF.